What follows describes a single TCR beta chain. This clonotype has only a few counts. This receptor's antigen is unknown. Base qualities are missing; no much larger clone stands one base away. The data stem from a study of regulatory T cells in long-lasting Graves disease (dated by TCRdb to about 2021). About the full investigation: Persistent Graves' disease meant more than 5 years of antithyroid drug treatment with TSH receptor autoantibodies that stayed positive. The study was conducted in China and was registered as a clinical trial. Peripheral blood TCR sequencing and RNA sequencing compared persistent Graves' disease patients with newly diagnosed Graves' disease patients. A total of about 33 samples underwent TCR sequencing, from about 13 patients with persistent Graves' disease and some 20 patients with newly diagnosed Graves' disease. Persistent Graves' disease patients in the clinical cohort had taken antithyroid drugs for roughly ten years on average. What the research found in general, with its limitations: Persistent disease showed preferential use of TRBV28, TRBJ1-2 and TRBJ2-5, whereas newly diagnosed disease favored TRBV20-1 and TRBJ2-1. A larger number of public clonotypes was shared among persistent patients (around 2,700) than among newly diagnosed patients (around 970). Persistent Graves' disease patients showed lower TCR Shannon entropy and fewer highly expanded clones than newly diagnosed patients, suggesting clonal expansion. Only peripheral blood was studied, because thyroid tissue, the primary lesion, was inaccessible. The authors acknowledged the small sample size as a limitation that may reduce accuracy. Only the TCR beta chain was sequenced and analyzed.

Measured from the cysteine to the phenylalanine, the CDR3 is 13 residues long. The retained sequence is limited to the CDR3, 39 bases, with the frame set at the first base. V gives up 4 bases and J gives up 4 bases, and the segment between their germline ends measures 13 bases. The CDR1 and CDR2 encoded by the germline V gene (reference sequence) are DFQATT and SNEGSKA. In the paper's terms, the time point label means: persistent/refractory GD, antithyroid drugs over 5 years with positive TRAb. RNA was extracted from PBMCs in TRIzol for both TCR sequencing and RNA sequencing. The diagnosis of Graves' disease followed American Thyroid Association guidelines. Recruitment of patients was carried out at an endocrinology department in Xi'an, China. Each patient gave 7.5 to 10 milliliters of peripheral blood, collected in an EDTA anticoagulant tube. Ficoll Paque Plus density gradient separation was used to isolate PBMCs, and no further T cell sorting was performed. An Agilent 2100 Bioanalyzer and agarose gel were used to check RNA quality, while a NanoDrop 2000 measured RNA concentration.

Libraries were prepared through multiplex PCR. The instrument given in TCRdb is Illumina HiSeq 4000. To build TCR beta libraries, CDR3 regions were amplified by Arm-PCR using iRepertoire HTBI primers. PCR products were gel purified before sequencing. On the study's bioinformatics: Across samples, roughly 60 TRBV and 13 to 15 TRBJ segments were identified and used for gene usage analysis of CDR3 amino acid clonotypes. COPE and FqMerger were used to merge the filtered high-quality paired reads into contigs. BLAST was used to align contigs to IMGT TRBV, TRBD and TRBJ reference genes, with CDR3 defined following IMGT. Clonotypes above 0.1% frequency were classified as highly expanded clones. Shannon entropy served as the measure of repertoire diversity, while the Gini coefficient captured V-J evenness. Public clonotypes were defined as clonotypes shared by more than one individual. The public reads were quality trimmed at Q25 with fastp and then assembled into clones with MiXCR by TCRdb, keeping productive beta chains. Each entry is one CDR3 protein sequence, shown with its most common DNA and genes. For this entry, the V and J calls and clone size follow TCRdb and not the study's own pipeline. Across this sample there are about 470,000 distinct CDR3 sequences, with about 22% seen only once. The ten largest clones take up roughly 7.7% of the sample.

The chain is encoded by TRBV20-1 joined to TRBJ1-1; too little of a D gene remains to name it. This receptor was identified in a female donor with Graves disease. Material: peripheral blood mononuclear cells (PBMCs), obtained when the disease was refractory, from a patient treated with antithyroid drugs. The DNA sequence reads TGCAGTGCTAAGGTGGGTTTGGGCACTGAAGCTTTCTTT. Its protein product is CSAKVGLGTEAFF.